This TCR beta chain appears in the sequencing data of a study of molecular identifiers for immune sequencing clone quantification. Study-level results: Clonotypes surpassing 20 RNA copies contained over 97% of effector molecules, versus under 1% in naive cells.

The CDR3 spans 16 residues. CDR1 and CDR2 from the germline V gene are SGHVS and FNYEAQ. Trimming took off 1 base at V and 3 bases at J, with 15 bases between the two ends. This clonotype was detected a few times. Its specificity is unknown. Both previously described methods and listed TCR primers were employed to make bulk TCR libraries. TCRdb reprocessed the PCR reads via MiXCR and lists one record per CDR3 protein. The data hold some 580,000 distinct CDR3 sequences, with about 25% observed a single time. This sequence originates from a human donor in good health. Some libraries in this study had Jurkat cell RNA spiked in. The chain is built from TRBV7-6 and TRBJ2-5; weak D call: TRBD1 (8 bases). The source material was naive CD8+ T cells from blood, with Jurkat cell RNA spiked in. Noted subset: FACS-sorted CD8+CD4-CCR7+CD45RA+ naive T cells. CDR3: CASSLDDRGGEETQYF. CDR3 sequence (DNA): TGTGCCAGCAGCTTAGATGACAGGGGAGGGGAAGAGACCCAGTACTTC.